This is a list of T cell receptor beta chains from one sample in a study of T cell repertoires in cytomegalovirus infection. From the reads, TCRdb called clonotypes with MiXCR, one entry per CDR3 protein. The sample holds 300,000 to 400,000 distinct CDR3 sequences, around a tenth seen once. Sequences were obtained from PBMCs. These receptors came from a human donor in good health (CMV status not recorded). Some clones in this sample may be carry-over from other donors' samples. Each CDR3 is given without its conserved first and last residue. Each record gives: clone size, V gene, CDR3 protein. The size of a clone is reported for some rows only, either as once, few or many, or as a class for expanded clones.

clone size: .
V gene: TRBV11-3
CDR3 protein: ASSNGPAPPYEQY

clone size: many
V gene: TRBV7-9
CDR3 protein: ASSPTTRISGNTIY

clone size: .
V gene: TRBV7-9
CDR3 protein: ASSYSPGQGDEQY

clone size: many
V gene: TRBV12-3/TRBV12-4
CDR3 protein: ASSGTGGTGVGKNIQY

clone size: many
V gene: TRBV12-3/TRBV12-4
CDR3 protein: ASRYKGSHEQY

clone size: few
V gene: TRBV7-9
CDR3 protein: ASSFLAQGTQAF

clone size: .
V gene: TRBV6-6
CDR3 protein: ASSSRAWVTDTQY

clone size: .
V gene: TRBV12-3/TRBV12-4
CDR3 protein: ASSLSVAKNIQY

clone size: .
V gene: TRBV6-2/TRBV6-3
CDR3 protein: ASSTGGSWSEKLF

clone size: .
V gene: TRBV6-1
CDR3 protein: ASSYRGTGNEKLF

clone size: many
V gene: TRBV7-6
CDR3 protein: ASSPRRDYNSPLH

clone size: .
V gene: TRBV28
CDR3 protein: ASIPSGQGRSYNEQF

clone size: few
V gene: TRBV5-1
CDR3 protein: ASSSSGGNYNEQF

clone size: .
V gene: TRBV2
CDR3 protein: ASRPQGTNGYT

clone size: many
V gene: TRBV19
CDR3 protein: ASSIDRPAPSPQH

clone size: .
V gene: TRBV6-2/TRBV6-3
CDR3 protein: ASSRLLLMMNTEAF

clone size: .
V gene: TRBV27
CDR3 protein: ASSLWGFTDTQY

clone size: many
V gene: TRBV12-3/TRBV12-4
CDR3 protein: ASSSPGQGRNTIY

clone size: .
V gene: TRBV4-3
CDR3 protein: ASSPELAGAHEQF

clone size: .
V gene: TRBV12-3/TRBV12-4
CDR3 protein: ASSPITGANSGNTIY

clone size: many
V gene: TRBV7-9
CDR3 protein: ASLRDGSGNTIY

clone size: .
V gene: TRBV20-1
CDR3 protein: SVRRPETQY

clone size: few
V gene: TRBV12-3/TRBV12-4
CDR3 protein: ASSSHTTGTDTQY

clone size: many
V gene: TRBV7-2
CDR3 protein: ASSLGGGDEKLF

clone size: .
V gene: TRBV7-9
CDR3 protein: ASSSELNTEAF

clone size: .
V gene: TRBV20-1
CDR3 protein: SARLAGFGDTQY

clone size: many
V gene: TRBV7-2
CDR3 protein: ASSDGQGGNEQF

clone size: many
V gene: TRBV7-2
CDR3 protein: ASSRTGYEQY

clone size: .
V gene: TRBV2
CDR3 protein: ASSIWGTGNQPQH

clone size: .
V gene: TRBV5-1
CDR3 protein: VSSSGQNYEQY

clone size: .
V gene: TRBV18
CDR3 protein: ASSPLSGGRTDTQY

clone size: .
V gene: TRBV5-6
CDR3 protein: ASSWSGGYPDTQY

clone size: few
V gene: TRBV11-2
CDR3 protein: ASSSPGLAGSTDTQY

clone size: few
V gene: TRBV7-6
CDR3 protein: ASSLVASGRDGTGELF

clone size: .
V gene: TRBV11-2
CDR3 protein: ASSLDWRNTEAF

clone size: few
V gene: TRBV2
CDR3 protein: ASTVRFGGGYEQY

clone size: many
V gene: TRBV6-2/TRBV6-3
CDR3 protein: ASKRTGAYEQY

clone size: .
V gene: TRBV7-3
CDR3 protein: ASSLGAPTNTGELF

clone size: few
V gene: TRBV7-2
CDR3 protein: ASSPGGVQQY

clone size: .
V gene: TRBV12-3/TRBV12-4
CDR3 protein: ASSATGILNYGYT